The rows below give T cell receptor beta chains drawn from one sample of a study of blood T cell repertoires in COVID-19. TCRdb keeps only in-frame clones here, not all; method: immunoSEQ multiplex PCR. The table has some 280,000 clones, around four fifths seen once. Sequenced: peripheral blood. The receptor set was obtained from a woman in her forties or fifties with active or convalescent COVID-19. The CDR3 runs from the conserved cysteine through the conserved F or W. A D gene is named only where the DNA matches it firmly. Only part of the rows carry a size: once, few, many, or a class if the clone is expanded.

v_gene: TRBV18
abundance: NA
j_gene: TRBJ2-5
d_gene: NA
CDR3aa: CASSPGGVQETQYF
CDR3nt: TGTGCCAGCTCGCCAGGAGGGGTACAAGAGACCCAGTACTTC

v_gene: TRBV6-2/TRBV6-3
abundance: NA
j_gene: TRBJ2-7
d_gene: TRBD2
CDR3aa: CASSRGLAGVNYEQYF
CDR3nt: TGTGCCAGCAGTCGTGGACTAGCGGGAGTAAACTACGAGCAGTACTTC

v_gene: TRBV25-1
abundance: NA
j_gene: TRBJ1-6
d_gene: NA
CDR3aa: CASSEYALGGSPLHF
CDR3nt: TGTGCCAGCAGTGAATATGCCCTGGGGGGGTCACCCCTCCACTTT

v_gene: TRBV7-9
abundance: NA
j_gene: TRBJ1-2
d_gene: TRBD1
CDR3aa: CASSLVQGAAGYTF
CDR3nt: TGTGCCAGCAGCTTAGTGCAGGGGGCGGCTGGCTACACCTTC

v_gene: TRBV27
abundance: many
j_gene: TRBJ2-1
d_gene: TRBD2
CDR3aa: CASSLLRQGGLADSSYNEQFF
CDR3nt: TGTGCCAGCAGTTTACTTAGACAGGGGGGACTAGCGGACAGCTCCTACAATGAGCAGTTCTTC

v_gene: TRBV7-9
abundance: NA
j_gene: TRBJ1-1
d_gene: NA
CDR3aa: CASSPSPTGGTEAFF
CDR3nt: TGTGCCAGCAGCCCCAGTCCAACCGGGGGCACTGAAGCTTTCTTT

v_gene: TRBV30
abundance: once
j_gene: TRBJ2-7
d_gene: NA
CDR3aa: CAWSVPGLHHF
CDR3nt: TGTGCCTGGAGTGTACCGGGACTGCACCACTTC

v_gene: TRBV5-1
abundance: NA
j_gene: TRBJ2-6
d_gene: NA
CDR3aa: CASSLVPVSGANVLTF
CDR3nt: TGCGCCAGCAGCTTGGTCCCGGTCTCTGGGGCCAACGTCCTGACTTTC

v_gene: TRBV10-3
abundance: NA
j_gene: TRBJ2-3
d_gene: NA
CDR3aa: CAMGGSRDTQYF
CDR3nt: TGTGCCATGGGGGGTTCGAGAGATACGCAGTATTTT

v_gene: TRBV7-2
abundance: NA
j_gene: TRBJ1-1
d_gene: NA
CDR3aa: CASSWRVRNTEAFF
CDR3nt: TGTGCCAGCAGCTGGAGGGTCAGAAACACTGAAGCTTTCTTT

v_gene: TRBV19
abundance: NA
j_gene: TRBJ2-7
d_gene: TRBD1
CDR3aa: CASSMDRGYEQYF
CDR3nt: TGTGCCAGTAGTATGGACAGGGGCTACGAGCAGTACTTC

v_gene: TRBV5-1
abundance: NA
j_gene: TRBJ2-2
d_gene: TRBD2
CDR3aa: CASSWGLAGGNTGELFF
CDR3nt: TGCGCCAGCAGCTGGGGACTAGCGGGAGGAAACACCGGGGAGCTGTTTTTT

v_gene: TRBV7-9
abundance: few
j_gene: TRBJ2-7
d_gene: TRBD1
CDR3aa: CASSFRDRTYEQYF
CDR3nt: TGTGCCAGCAGCTTCCGGGACAGGACCTACGAGCAGTACTTC

v_gene: TRBV27
abundance: NA
j_gene: TRBJ2-1
d_gene: TRBD2
CDR3aa: CASSLGTWTSGRAPYNEQFF
CDR3nt: TGTGCCAGCAGTTTGGGCACCTGGACTAGCGGGAGGGCCCCCTACAATGAGCAGTTCTTC

v_gene: TRBV6-5
abundance: NA
j_gene: TRBJ1-3
d_gene: NA
CDR3aa: CASRINSGNTIYF
CDR3nt: TGTGCCAGCAGAATCAACTCTGGAAACACCATATATTTT

v_gene: TRBV5-1
abundance: NA
j_gene: TRBJ1-1
d_gene: NA
CDR3aa: CASSLTRTNTEAFF
CDR3nt: TGCGCCAGCAGCTTGACGCGTACGAACACTGAAGCTTTCTTT

v_gene: TRBV27
abundance: NA
j_gene: TRBJ1-5
d_gene: NA
CDR3aa: CASSFGIWQPQHF
CDR3nt: TGTGCCAGCAGTTTCGGGATTTGGCAGCCCCAGCATTTT

v_gene: TRBV24-1
abundance: NA
j_gene: TRBJ1-3
d_gene: TRBD1
CDR3aa: CATSDGTVSSGNTIYF
CDR3nt: TGTGCCACCAGTGACGGGACAGTTAGCTCTGGAAACACCATATATTTT

v_gene: TRBV10-3
abundance: once
j_gene: TRBJ2-1
d_gene: NA
CDR3aa: CATASAGNEQFF
CDR3nt: TGTGCCACCGCCTCGGCGGGCAATGAGCAGTTCTTC

v_gene: TRBV11-2
abundance: NA
j_gene: TRBJ1-5
d_gene: NA
CDR3aa: CASSLGINQPQHF
CDR3nt: TGTGCCAGCAGCTTAGGTATCAATCAGCCCCAGCATTTT

v_gene: TRBV10-3
abundance: NA
j_gene: TRBJ1-3
d_gene: TRBD1
CDR3aa: CAINSDRGPGNTIYF
CDR3nt: TGTGCCATCAATTCCGACAGGGGGCCTGGAAACACCATATATTTT

v_gene: TRBV27
abundance: NA
j_gene: TRBJ2-7
d_gene: NA
CDR3aa: CASSYSTKTGEQYF
CDR3nt: TGTGCCAGCAGCTATAGTACTAAAACAGGGGAGCAGTACTTC

v_gene: TRBV3-1/TRBV3-2
abundance: NA
j_gene: TRBJ1-4
d_gene: NA
CDR3aa: CASSQDFFPEKLFF
CDR3nt: TGTGCCAGCAGCCAAGATTTCTTCCCCGAAAAACTGTTTTTT

v_gene: TRBV12-1
abundance: NA
j_gene: TRBJ2-4
d_gene: NA
CDR3aa: CASSFAPCGRGSYIAKNIQYF
CDR3nt: TGTGCCAGCAGCTTTGCGCCTTGCGGGAGGGGTAGTTACATAGCCAAAAACATTCAGTACTTC

v_gene: TRBV30
abundance: NA
j_gene: TRBJ1-6
d_gene: NA
CDR3aa: CAWSPGPNSPLHF
CDR3nt: TGTGCCTGGAGCCCGGGTCCCAATTCACCCCTCCACTTT

v_gene: TRBV25-1
abundance: NA
j_gene: TRBJ2-2
d_gene: NA
CDR3aa: CASKGRSAGELFF
CDR3nt: TGTGCCAGTAAAGGGAGGAGCGCCGGGGAGCTGTTTTTT

v_gene: TRBV25-1
abundance: NA
j_gene: TRBJ2-2
d_gene: NA
CDR3aa: CASSDSSTGELFF
CDR3nt: TGTGCCAGCAGTGACTCTTCCACCGGGGAGCTGTTTTTT

v_gene: TRBV12-3/TRBV12-4
abundance: once
j_gene: TRBJ2-5
d_gene: TRBD1
CDR3aa: CASSSDRGETQYF
CDR3nt: TGTGCCAGCAGTAGTGACAGGGGAGAGACCCAGTACTTC

v_gene: TRBV5-1
abundance: many
j_gene: TRBJ1-2
d_gene: TRBD1
CDR3aa: CASSLVSGGFYGYTF
CDR3nt: TGCGCCAGCAGCTTGGTTTCAGGGGGTTTTTATGGCTACACCTTC

v_gene: TRBV19
abundance: NA
j_gene: TRBJ1-2
d_gene: TRBD1
CDR3aa: CASSPGTGGRTYGYTF
CDR3nt: TGTGCCAGTAGTCCCGGGACAGGGGGAAGGACCTATGGCTACACCTTC

v_gene: TRBV2
abundance: NA
j_gene: TRBJ1-2
d_gene: TRBD1
CDR3aa: CASSVGTVYGYTF
CDR3nt: TGTGCCAGCAGTGTAGGGACAGTCTATGGCTACACCTTC

v_gene: TRBV18
abundance: once
j_gene: TRBJ2-3
d_gene: TRBD1
CDR3aa: CASSPGGQGTDTQYF
CDR3nt: TGTGCCAGCTCCCCCGGGGGACAGGGGACAGATACGCAGTATTTT

v_gene: TRBV4-1
abundance: NA
j_gene: TRBJ1-3
d_gene: TRBD1
CDR3aa: CASTLGQGTFFGNTIYF
CDR3nt: TGCGCCAGCACCCTAGGACAGGGAACGTTCTTTGGAAACACCATATATTTT

v_gene: TRBV7-3
abundance: few
j_gene: TRBJ2-2
d_gene: NA
CDR3aa: CASRWTANTGELFF
CDR3nt: TGTGCCAGCCGATGGACAGCTAACACCGGGGAGCTGTTTTTT

v_gene: TRBV6-5
abundance: few
j_gene: TRBJ2-7
d_gene: NA
CDR3aa: CASIPVGDSYEQYF
CDR3nt: TGTGCCAGCATTCCTGTCGGGGATTCCTACGAGCAGTACTTC

v_gene: TRBV18
abundance: NA
j_gene: TRBJ2-7
d_gene: NA
CDR3aa: CASSPFPFSYEQYF
CDR3nt: TGTGCCAGCTCACCTTTTCCCTTTTCCTACGAGCAGTACTTC

v_gene: TRBV19
abundance: NA
j_gene: TRBJ1-1
d_gene: TRBD1
CDR3aa: CASSPDRDTEAFF
CDR3nt: TGTGCCAGTAGCCCAGACAGGGACACTGAAGCTTTCTTT

v_gene: TRBV6-1
abundance: few
j_gene: TRBJ1-5
d_gene: NA
CDR3aa: CASSERGNQPQHF
CDR3nt: TGTGCCAGCAGTGAAAGGGGGAATCAGCCCCAGCATTTT

v_gene: TRBV6-5
abundance: few
j_gene: TRBJ1-5
d_gene: TRBD1
CDR3aa: CATRQGGFSNQPQHF
CDR3nt: TGTGCCACCCGACAGGGGGGGTTTAGCAATCAGCCCCAGCATTTT

v_gene: TRBV5-1
abundance: NA
j_gene: TRBJ2-3
d_gene: TRBD2
CDR3aa: CASSSGLAGGTDTQYF
CDR3nt: TGCGCCAGCAGCTCGGGACTAGCGGGAGGAACAGATACGCAGTATTTT

v_gene: TRBV28
abundance: NA
j_gene: TRBJ2-2
d_gene: NA
CDR3aa: CASSSRASGELFF
CDR3nt: TGTGCCAGCAGTTCCCGAGCATCCGGGGAGCTGTTTTTT

v_gene: TRBV27
abundance: NA
j_gene: TRBJ1-2
d_gene: NA
CDR3aa: CASSPSPGQANYGYTF
CDR3nt: TGTGCCAGCAGTCCCTCCCCGGGACAAGCTAACTATGGCTACACCTTC

v_gene: TRBV7-8
abundance: NA
j_gene: TRBJ1-1
d_gene: NA
CDR3aa: CASSLPGSAGTEAFF
CDR3nt: TGTGCCAGCAGCCTGCCCGGTTCCGCCGGCACTGAAGCTTTCTTT

v_gene: TRBV7-5
abundance: few
j_gene: TRBJ1-2
d_gene: NA
CDR3aa: CVRSLVWDRASHGYTF
CDR3nt: TGTGTCAGAAGCTTAGTATGGGACAGGGCAAGTCATGGCTACACCTTC

v_gene: TRBV12-3/TRBV12-4
abundance: NA
j_gene: TRBJ2-2
d_gene: NA
CDR3aa: CASSLSSTGELFF
CDR3nt: TGTGCCAGCAGTTTGTCGTCCACCGGGGAGCTGTTTTTT

v_gene: TRBV25-1
abundance: NA
j_gene: TRBJ2-7
d_gene: NA
CDR3aa: CASSDMTTGSYEQYF
CDR3nt: TGTGCCAGCAGTGATATGACCACGGGCTCCTACGAGCAGTACTTC

v_gene: TRBV15
abundance: few
j_gene: TRBJ2-7
d_gene: TRBD1
CDR3aa: CATSRDQGAYEQYF
CDR3nt: TGTGCCACCAGCAGAGACCAGGGGGCATACGAGCAGTACTTC

v_gene: TRBV19
abundance: NA
j_gene: TRBJ1-3
d_gene: NA
CDR3aa: CASSFLVGPSGNTIYF
CDR3nt: TGTGCCAGTAGCTTTCTGGTGGGGCCCTCTGGAAACACCATATATTTT

v_gene: TRBV25-1
abundance: few
j_gene: TRBJ2-3
d_gene: NA
CDR3aa: CASSDQEASDTQYF
CDR3nt: TGTGCCAGCAGTGATCAGGAGGCATCAGATACGCAGTATTTT

v_gene: TRBV15
abundance: NA
j_gene: TRBJ1-2
d_gene: NA
CDR3aa: CATSREGGAGYGYTF
CDR3nt: TGTGCCACCAGCAGAGAGGGAGGGGCGGGCTATGGCTACACCTTC

v_gene: TRBV3-1/TRBV3-2
abundance: few
j_gene: TRBJ2-1
d_gene: NA
CDR3aa: CASSQDGAANNEQFF
CDR3nt: TGTGCCAGCAGCCAAGATGGCGCGGCGAACAATGAGCAGTTCTTC

v_gene: TRBV25-1
abundance: NA
j_gene: TRBJ1-2
d_gene: NA
CDR3aa: CASSEQVHYGYTF
CDR3nt: TGTGCCAGCAGTGAACAGGTTCACTATGGCTACACCTTC

v_gene: TRBV7-8
abundance: NA
j_gene: TRBJ2-1
d_gene: NA
CDR3aa: CASTIPAGRTRDNEQFF
CDR3nt: TGTGCCAGCACGATCCCCGCGGGGCGAACCCGCGACAATGAGCAGTTCTTC

v_gene: TRBV7-2
abundance: NA
j_gene: TRBJ1-1
d_gene: NA
CDR3aa: CASRLGGTVNTEAFF
CDR3nt: TGTGCCAGCAGACTAGGAGGGACGGTGAACACTGAAGCTTTCTTT

v_gene: TRBV5-4
abundance: NA
j_gene: TRBJ2-2
d_gene: NA
CDR3aa: CASSGTGRRASRTGELFF
CDR3nt: TGTGCCAGCAGCGGGACTGGACGGCGCGCGAGTCGCACCGGGGAGCTGTTTTTT